The 21 T cell receptor beta chains below all came from one sample that was sequenced in a study of a mutant IDH1 vaccine in newly diagnosed glioma. Data came from immunoSEQ multiplex PCR; TCRdb stores just in-frame clones and leaves some out. Of roughly 26,000 clones in the sample, approximately 87% were seen once. Time point noted: week 35, safety follow-up. A single vaccine dose contained 300 ug of mutant IDH1 20-mer peptide, and topical imiquimod was used with it. No antigen has been assigned to these receptors. Source: PBMCs, taken from a glioma patient whose treatment included an IDH1 peptide vaccine. These receptors were taken from a young man with glioma.

This clone has just one count. V gene TRBV10-3 combines with J gene TRBJ1-6; the D is unclear. Germline V lookup: CDR1 ENHRY, CDR2 SYGVKD. V was clipped by 2 bases and J by 6 bases, with 8 bases between them. The CDR3 consists of 14 residues. CDR3 in amino acids: CAISEPESNSPLHF. The CDR3, as DNA: TGTGCCATCAGTGAGCCGGAATCTAATTCACCCCTCCACTTT.

This chain joins TRBV4-3 and TRBJ2-1; 8 positions agree with TRBD1. The CDR3 loop spans 16 amino acids. Germline V gene lookup returns CDR1 LGHNA and CDR2 YSLEER. J gave up 7 bases and V 0 bases, and 8 bases lay outside the gene matches. This chain's CDR3 is CASSQEAGRGLNEQFF. The CDR3 DNA sequence: TGCGCCAGCAGCCAAGAGGCCGGCAGGGGGCTAAATGAGCAGTTCTTC.

The V call is TRBV19, the J call TRBJ2-3; the D gene is possibly TRBD2 (6 bases). CDR3 length: 15 amino acids. Germline lookup yields CDR1 LNHDA and CDR2 SQIVND (reference sequence). V dropped 3 bases and J dropped 0 bases, with 10 bases sitting between them. CDR3 amino acids: CASSMYAGSTDTQYF. Here the CDR3 DNA reads TGTGCCAGTAGTATGTACGCGGGGAGCACAGATACGCAGTATTTT.

The gene calls are TRBV5-4 and TRBJ2-5; D is unclear. Per the germline V gene, CDR1 is SGHNT and CDR2 is YYREEE (reference sequence). The V and J ends lost 4 bases and 0 bases respectively, with 4 bases between them. The CDR3 covers 12 residues. The DNA for the CDR3 is TGTGCCAGCAGCGTCGACCAAGAGACCCAGTACTTC. Protein sequence: CASSVDQETQYF.

This chain connects TRBV7-9 to TRBJ2-3, with D unclear. This CDR3 has 15 amino acids. The V end was cut by 6 bases, the J end by 2 bases, with 15 bases between. Germline CDR1 SEHNR, CDR2 FQNEAQ (reference sequence). The CDR3 loop reads CASSQVHFDTDTQYF. In DNA form, the CDR3 reads TGTGCCAGCAGTCAGGTCCACTTCGACACAGATACGCAGTATTTT.

The chain combines TRBV29-1 with TRBJ2-7; a weak D match, TRBD1 (6 bases). This CDR3 contains 14 residues. Deletions cut 4 bases from V and 4 bases from J, with 17 bases between. The V gene's germline CDR1 is SQVTM and CDR2 ANQGSEA. Here the CDR3 reads CSVVKPDSVYEQYF. The DNA of the CDR3 is TGCAGCGTTGTTAAACCGGACAGCGTTTACGAGCAGTACTTC.

The chain carries TRBV5-1 and TRBJ2-4, with 13 positions matching TRBD2. This CDR3 comprises 16 residues. Per germline, CDR1 SGHRS and CDR2 YFSETQ. Trimming cost V 0 bases and J 7 bases; bases outside gene matches: 4. The CDR3 DNA is TGCGCCAGCAGCTTGGAACCACTAGCGGGGGGGAACATTCAGTACTTC. Residues: CASSLEPLAGGNIQYF.

The chain couples TRBV10-2 to TRBJ2-7; D is ambiguous. The CDR3 is made up of 15 amino acids. Trimming pared 0 bases from V and 6 bases from J, leaving 15 bases between. The germline gives CDR1 WSHSY, CDR2 SAAADI. The CDR3, as DNA: TGCGCCAGCAGTGAGTCGAGAGAGGCCGCATTCGAGCAGTACTTC. Protein: CASSESREAAFEQYF.

The chain combines TRBV19 with TRBJ2-5, with TRBD1 matching over 9 bases. Losses at the gene ends were 3 bases for V and 1 base for J; bases not matched to a gene: 9. CDR3 length: 17 amino acids. Germline V lookup: CDR1 LNHDA, CDR2 SQIVND (reference sequence). CDR3 region: CASSMGPGQGIQETQYF. DNA of the CDR3: TGTGCCAGTAGTATGGGACCGGGACAGGGCATCCAAGAGACCCAGTACTTC.

This chain links TRBV29-1 with TRBJ2-5; D is possibly TRBD1 (5 bases). This CDR3 is built from 16 residues. V was trimmed by 0 bases and J by 2 bases, leaving 16 bases between them. Per germline, CDR1 SQVTM and CDR2 ANQGSEA. Here the CDR3 DNA reads TGCAGCGTTGAAGATCTGCCCGAGGACATTCAAGAGACCCAGTACTTC. Amino acids: CSVEDLPEDIQETQYF. The whole variable domain, remainder taken from reference TRBV29-1 and TRBJ2-5, is SAVISQKPSRDICQRGTSLTIQCQVDSQVTMMFWYRQQPGQSLTLIATANQGSEATYESGFVIDKFPISRPNLTFSTLTVSNMSPEDSSIYLCSVEDLPEDIQETQYFGPGTRLLVL.

V and J are TRBV28 and TRBJ1-4, with D possibly TRBD1 on 5 matching bases. The CDR3 sequence is 15 residues long. Germline V gene lookup returns CDR1 MDHEN and CDR2 SYDVKM. V was clipped by 1 base and J by 3 bases, with 9 bases between them. The CDR3 protein is CASSLSGEANEKLFF. Here the CDR3 DNA reads TGTGCCAGCAGTTTATCGGGGGAGGCTAATGAAAAACTGTTTTTT. The complete variable domain, with remaining parts taken from reference TRBV28 and TRBJ1-4, reads DVKVTQSSRYLVKRTGEKVFLECVQDMDHENMFWYRQDPGLGLRLIYFSYDVKMKEKGDIPEGYSVSREKKERFSLILESASTNQTSMYLCASSLSGEANEKLFFGSGTQLSVL.

The rearrangement uses TRBV19 and TRBJ1-5, with a possible D match to TRBD1 (6 bases). V was trimmed by 6 bases and J by 0 bases, leaving 15 bases between them. This CDR3 comprises 16 residues. The germline gives CDR1 LNHDA, CDR2 SQIVND (reference sequence). The CDR3 loop reads CASSGGQSYSNQPQHF. The CDR3, as DNA: TGTGCCAGTAGCGGGGGGCAGTCCTATAGCAATCAGCCCCAGCATTTT.

This sequence joins TRBV7-2 and TRBJ1-5, with TRBD1 matching 8 bases. V shed 5 bases and J 0 bases; nucleotides not matched to a gene: 3. Germline values: CDR1 SGHTA, CDR2 FQGNSA. The length of the CDR3 is 15 residues. The DNA for the CDR3 is TGTGCCAGCAGCGAGACAGGGGTTAGCAATCAGCCCCAGCATTTT. This sequence encodes CASSETGVSNQPQHF.

The gene calls are TRBV15 and TRBJ1-1; D not resolved. From germline, CDR1 is LNHNV and CDR2 YYDKDF (reference sequence). CDR3 length: 15 amino acids. V lost 0 bases and J 0 bases, leaving 8 bases between the germline ends. This CDR3 reads CATSRDFGLNTEAFF. The CDR3 DNA reads as TGTGCCACCAGCAGAGATTTTGGACTGAACACTGAAGCTTTCTTT.

The chain links TRBV4-1 to TRBJ2-7; the D is unclear. V lost 3 bases and J lost 2, with 8 bases in between. The CDR3 extends over 13 amino acids. CDR1 is MGHRA, CDR2 YSYEKL, per germline. CDR3: CASSHAATYEQYF. The CDR3, as DNA: TGCGCCAGCAGCCATGCAGCGACCTACGAGCAGTACTTC.

The DNA for the CDR3 is TGTGCCAGCAGCCCGTGGACTAGCTCGGAGACCCAGTACTTC. This encodes CASSPWTSSETQYF. The genes are TRBV7-3 and TRBJ2-5, with 8 bases aligning to TRBD2. Trimming removed 5 bases from V and 5 bases from J; junction bases left unmatched: 7. Germline loops: CDR1 SGHTA, CDR2 FQGTGA. The CDR3 extends over 14 amino acids.

The table lists this clone with a count of one. The chain recombines TRBV6-1 with TRBJ1-1; a possible D gene is TRBD1 (5 bases). The CDR3 runs 12 residues. V lost 1 base, J lost 10 bases, and 10 bases lay in between. Germline lookup yields CDR1 MNHNS and CDR2 SASEGT. Here the CDR3 DNA reads TGTGCCAGCAGTGAAGGAGGTGGGACAGCTTTCTTT. It encodes CASSEGGGTAFF.

The chain carries TRBV27 and TRBJ1-2; TRBD1 matches at 8 bases. The CDR3 is made up of 16 amino acids. V trimming: 7 bases; J trimming: 4 bases; junction bases outside the gene matches: 14. CDR1 and CDR2 from the germline V gene are MNHEY and SMNVEV (reference sequence). The CDR3 loop is CASIGLTGAGGYGYTF. The CDR3 bases are TGTGCCAGCATTGGGTTGACAGGGGCTGGTGGCTATGGCTACACCTTC.

The chain carries TRBV7-6 and TRBJ1-1; 8 bases are shared with TRBD1. The germline CDR1 and CDR2 sequences are SGHVS and FNYEAQ. The J segment lost 4 bases and the V segment lost 7 bases, leaving 8 bases of the junction unmatched. The CDR3 is 14 residues long. Here the CDR3 reads CASTRQGFSTEAFF. The CDR3 coding sequence is TGTGCCAGCACCAGACAGGGGTTTTCCACTGAAGCTTTCTTT.

The chain joins TRBV6-1 to TRBJ1-1, with a possible D match to TRBD1 (5 bases). Trimming shortened V by 2 bases and J by 7 bases, and 20 bases separated the two germline ends. Germline values: CDR1 MNHNS, CDR2 SASEGT. This CDR3 region has 16 residues. The CDR3 coding sequence is TGTGCCAGCAGTGAAAGGGCAGGGCGAGTATTCAGTGAAGCTTTCTTT. It translates to CASSERAGRVFSEAFF.

This clone was observed a few times. The genes are TRBV19 and TRBJ2-6; D perhaps matches TRBD1 (5 bases). The V gene lost 5 bases and the J gene lost 0 bases, with 14 bases spanning the gap. There are 17 residues in the CDR3. In germline, CDR1 is LNHDA, CDR2 SQIVND (reference sequence). The CDR3 loop is CASSDRASNSGANVLTF. For the CDR3, the DNA is TGTGCCAGTAGTGACAGAGCTTCGAACTCTGGGGCCAACGTCCTGACTTTC.